This TCR beta chain was profiled in a study of cytomegalovirus exposure and HLA in healthy donors. The PCR ran on 60 Vbeta and 13 Jbeta primers. Data came from immunoSEQ multiplex PCR; TCRdb stores just in-frame clones and leaves some out. The table includes around 130,000 clones, over 75% detected once. V was cut by 7 bases and J by 2 bases, with 20 bases left in between. The CDR3 extends over 16 amino acids. CDR1 is LNHDA and CDR2 is SQIVND in the germline V gene (reference sequence). The receptor was isolated from a boy aged 5-17 years in good health and CMV-seronegative. What was sequenced was PBMCs. The rearrangement links TRBV19 to TRBJ2-5; TRBD1 might be the D (6 bases). CDR3 loop: CASKRTANQVQETQYF. In DNA, the CDR3 is TGTGCCAGTAAGCGGACAGCCAACCAAGTTCAAGAGACCCAGTACTTC.